This is a list of T cell receptor beta chains from one sample in a study of T cell clones after liver transplantation. This table comes from immunoSEQ multiplex PCR, and its TCRdb copy is limited to in-frame clones, with some not included. The sample carries roughly 57,000 clones, about two thirds recorded once. Material: CD4+ T cells from blood, obtained before liver transplant. These receptors originate from a human donor who received a liver transplant. Both conserved end residues are part of each CDR3. The order of the fields is D gene, J gene, clone size, V gene, CDR3 protein, CDR3 DNA. The D gene is left open where the match is weak. Size is stated for part of the rows, as once, few or many counts, or as a class when the clone is expanded.

d_gene: TRBD1; j_gene: TRBJ2-7; abundance: .; v_gene: TRBV27; CDR3aa: CASSFGQASWKYEQYF; CDR3nt: TGTGCCAGCAGTTTTGGACAGGCCTCCTGGAAATACGAGCAGTACTTC
d_gene: TRBD1; j_gene: TRBJ2-7; abundance: .; v_gene: TRBV11-1; CDR3aa: CASSNRRQGYNEQYF; CDR3nt: TGTGCCAGCAGCAACCGGAGACAGGGCTACAACGAGCAGTACTTC
d_gene: TRBD2; j_gene: TRBJ2-7; abundance: .; v_gene: TRBV11-2; CDR3aa: CASTTSGGLSYEQYF; CDR3nt: TGTGCCAGCACCACTAGCGGGGGGCTTTCCTACGAGCAGTACTTC
d_gene: .; j_gene: TRBJ2-1; abundance: few; v_gene: TRBV6-5; CDR3aa: CASSYFSGGRYNEQFF; CDR3nt: TGTGCCAGCAGTTACTTTTCCGGGGGGCGTTACAATGAGCAGTTCTTC
d_gene: TRBD1; j_gene: TRBJ2-7; abundance: .; v_gene: TRBV6-5; CDR3aa: CASSPTGGDSYEQYF; CDR3nt: TGTGCCAGCAGCCCCACAGGGGGAGACTCCTACGAGCAGTACTTC
d_gene: .; j_gene: TRBJ2-3; abundance: .; v_gene: TRBV6-1; CDR3aa: CASSEPGAADTQYF; CDR3nt: TGTGCCAGCAGTGAGCCAGGGGCGGCAGATACGCAGTATTTT
d_gene: TRBD1; j_gene: TRBJ2-4; abundance: .; v_gene: TRBV28; CDR3aa: CASRRGQGGKNIQYF; CDR3nt: TGTGCCAGCAGACGCGGACAGGGAGGCAAAAACATTCAGTACTTC
d_gene: .; j_gene: TRBJ1-1; abundance: many; v_gene: TRBV18; CDR3aa: CASSGNTDTEAFF; CDR3nt: TGTGCCAGCTCCGGGAACACGGACACTGAAGCTTTCTTT
d_gene: .; j_gene: TRBJ2-4; abundance: .; v_gene: TRBV10-2; CDR3aa: CASQDEDYGLAKNIQYF; CDR3nt: TGCGCCAGCCAGGACGAGGACTACGGCTTAGCCAAAAACATTCAGTACTTC
d_gene: TRBD1; j_gene: TRBJ1-2; abundance: few; v_gene: TRBV28; CDR3aa: CASRDRANYGYTF; CDR3nt: TGTGCCAGCAGAGACAGGGCCAACTATGGCTACACCTTC
d_gene: .; j_gene: TRBJ1-2; abundance: .; v_gene: TRBV30; CDR3aa: CAWSVGGGYTF; CDR3nt: TGTGCCTGGAGTGTCGGGGGGGGCTACACCTTC
d_gene: .; j_gene: TRBJ2-5; abundance: .; v_gene: TRBV7-9; CDR3aa: CASSLGGIQETQYF; CDR3nt: TGTGCCAGCAGCTTAGGCGGGATACAAGAGACCCAGTACTTC
d_gene: TRBD2; j_gene: TRBJ2-7; abundance: .; v_gene: TRBV4-2; CDR3aa: CASSQASGGARVYEQYF; CDR3nt: TGTGCCAGCAGCCAAGCTAGCGGGGGGGCCCGCGTCTACGAGCAGTACTTC
d_gene: TRBD1; j_gene: TRBJ2-2; abundance: .; v_gene: TRBV19; CDR3aa: CASSTRDRVGSGELFF; CDR3nt: TGTGCCAGTAGTACCCGGGACAGGGTGGGTTCCGGGGAGCTGTTTTTT
d_gene: TRBD2; j_gene: TRBJ2-1; abundance: .; v_gene: TRBV11-3; CDR3aa: CASSLGGGAGNEQFF; CDR3nt: TGTGCCAGCAGCTTAGGCGGGGGGGCCGGGAATGAGCAGTTCTTC
d_gene: .; j_gene: TRBJ1-2; abundance: .; v_gene: TRBV6-1; CDR3aa: CASKGGLVNYGYTF; CDR3nt: TGTGCCAGCAAGGGAGGTCTCGTTAACTATGGCTACACCTTC
d_gene: .; j_gene: TRBJ1-1; abundance: .; v_gene: TRBV6-5; CDR3aa: CASSSRGTEAFF; CDR3nt: TGTGCCAGCAGTTCCCGAGGCACTGAAGCTTTCTTT
d_gene: .; j_gene: TRBJ2-6; abundance: once; v_gene: TRBV19; CDR3aa: CASSIQNSGANVLTF; CDR3nt: TGTGCCAGTAGTATCCAGAACTCTGGGGCCAACGTCCTGACTTTC
d_gene: .; j_gene: TRBJ2-3; abundance: few; v_gene: TRBV7-9; CDR3aa: CASSLVDRPSTDTQYF; CDR3nt: TGTGCCAGCAGCTTAGTAGACAGGCCTAGCACAGATACGCAGTATTTT
d_gene: TRBD1; j_gene: TRBJ2-1; abundance: .; v_gene: TRBV6-1; CDR3aa: CASSRQGYRNEQFF; CDR3nt: TGTGCCAGCAGTAGACAGGGGTACCGGAATGAGCAGTTCTTC
d_gene: TRBD1; j_gene: TRBJ2-7; abundance: .; v_gene: TRBV14; CDR3aa: CASSQSGQDSYEQYF; CDR3nt: TGTGCCAGCAGCCAATCGGGACAGGACTCCTACGAGCAGTACTTC
d_gene: TRBD1; j_gene: TRBJ1-5; abundance: few; v_gene: TRBV30; CDR3aa: CAWTSGTVPFQPQHF; CDR3nt: TGTGCCTGGACTAGTGGGACAGTTCCATTTCAGCCCCAGCATTTT
d_gene: TRBD1; j_gene: TRBJ2-3; abundance: once; v_gene: TRBV27; CDR3aa: CASSLRRQGETDTQYF; CDR3nt: TGTGCCAGCAGTTTACGGAGACAGGGGGAGACAGATACGCAGTATTTT
d_gene: .; j_gene: TRBJ1-2; abundance: .; v_gene: TRBV4-1; CDR3aa: CASSQDFRGLGYTF; CDR3nt: TGCGCCAGCAGCCAAGATTTTCGGGGTCTGGGCTACACCTTC
d_gene: .; j_gene: TRBJ1-1; abundance: few; v_gene: TRBV30; CDR3aa: CAWRFRGRKTEAFF; CDR3nt: TGTGCCTGGAGGTTCCGGGGGAGGAAGACTGAAGCTTTCTTT
d_gene: .; j_gene: TRBJ1-1; abundance: few; v_gene: TRBV5-5; CDR3aa: CASTGTLQNTEAFF; CDR3nt: TGTGCCAGCACCGGGACACTCCAGAACACTGAAGCTTTCTTT
d_gene: TRBD2; j_gene: TRBJ2-2; abundance: medium-sized; v_gene: TRBV5-4; CDR3aa: CASLAGGSNTGELFF; CDR3nt: TGTGCCAGCCTAGCGGGGGGCTCCAACACCGGGGAGCTGTTTTTT
d_gene: .; j_gene: TRBJ2-3; abundance: .; v_gene: TRBV9; CDR3aa: CASSVGPGDTQYF; CDR3nt: TGTGCCAGCAGCGTAGGTCCGGGAGATACGCAGTATTTT
d_gene: TRBD2; j_gene: TRBJ2-1; abundance: .; v_gene: TRBV19; CDR3aa: CASRIGLAVYNEQFF; CDR3nt: TGTGCCAGTCGGATAGGACTAGCGGTCTACAATGAGCAGTTCTTC
d_gene: .; j_gene: TRBJ1-1; abundance: .; v_gene: TRBV2; CDR3aa: CASTSPGLSNTEAFF; CDR3nt: TGTGCCAGCACCAGCCCGGGACTCTCGAACACTGAAGCTTTCTTT
d_gene: TRBD1; j_gene: TRBJ2-2; abundance: .; v_gene: TRBV6-5; CDR3aa: CASSYNRGSGELFF; CDR3nt: TGTGCCAGCAGTTATAACAGGGGATCCGGGGAGCTGTTTTTT
d_gene: .; j_gene: TRBJ1-1; abundance: few; v_gene: TRBV18; CDR3aa: CASSPHTDTEAFF; CDR3nt: TGTGCCAGCTCACCGCATACAGACACTGAAGCTTTCTTT
d_gene: TRBD1; j_gene: TRBJ2-1; abundance: .; v_gene: TRBV30; CDR3aa: CAWNRGSNNEQFF; CDR3nt: TGTGCCTGGAACAGGGGTTCGAACAATGAGCAGTTCTTC
d_gene: .; j_gene: TRBJ2-5; abundance: .; v_gene: TRBV5-6; CDR3aa: CASSLAGGETQYF; CDR3nt: TGTGCCAGCAGCTTGGCCGGAGGGGAGACCCAGTACTTC
d_gene: TRBD1; j_gene: TRBJ1-1; abundance: once; v_gene: TRBV7-2; CDR3aa: CASRFSGGVIAFF; CDR3nt: TGTGCCAGCAGATTCTCAGGGGGAGTGATAGCTTTCTTT
d_gene: .; j_gene: TRBJ1-2; abundance: .; v_gene: TRBV10-2; CDR3aa: CASRTGDLLNYGYTF; CDR3nt: TGCGCCAGCAGGACAGGAGATCTGCTTAACTATGGCTACACCTTC
d_gene: TRBD1; j_gene: TRBJ1-6; abundance: .; v_gene: TRBV7-2; CDR3aa: CASSSNRGPSSNSPLHF; CDR3nt: TGTGCCAGCAGCTCTAACAGGGGGCCCTCTAGCAATTCACCCCTCCACTTT